These T cell receptor beta chains were read from a single sample in a study of blood T cell repertoires in COVID-19. The protocol was immunoSEQ multiplex PCR, while the TCRdb copy is restricted to in-frame clones and leaves out a portion. The data show 250,000 or so clones, approximately 86% seen once. Sequencing used peripheral blood. These receptors all come from a woman between 65 and 79 years old with active or convalescent COVID-19. The CDR3 runs from the conserved cysteine through the conserved F or W. A D gene is named only where the DNA matches it firmly. A clone size is listed for some rows: how often the clone was seen (once, few, many), or a class if it is expanded.

d_gene	v_gene	abundance	j_gene	CDR3nt	CDR3aa
.	TRBV11-2	once	TRBJ1-1	TGTGCCAGCAGTTTGGCTACTAGCGTTCGGAACACTGAAGCTTTCTTT	CASSLATSVRNTEAFF
.	TRBV12-2	few	TRBJ1-2	TGTGCAAGTCGCTTCGCCGTGGACAAAAACTATGGCTACACCTTC	CASRFAVDKNYGYTF
.	TRBV3-1/TRBV3-2	.	TRBJ2-5	TGTGCCAGCAGCCAAAGTTTCGAAGGCAGCAATCGGGGTGTAGAGACCCAGTACTTC	CASSQSFEGSNRGVETQYF
TRBD2	TRBV7-2	once	TRBJ2-3	TGTGCCAGCAGCTTTAGCGGGGTGTACACAGATACGCAGTATTTT	CASSFSGVYTDTQYF
TRBD1	TRBV4-3	.	TRBJ1-4	TGCGCCAGCAGCCAAGATAGGGGGCCGGACGGAGGTACTGAAAAACTGTTTTTT	CASSQDRGPDGGTEKLFF
TRBD1	TRBV5-6	.	TRBJ2-1	TGTGCCAGCAGCTTGATTACAGGGGGGCAGTTCTTC	CASSLITGGQFF
.	TRBV5-1	.	TRBJ1-2	TGCGCCAGCAGCTTGGGAGGGGAGGGCTATGGCTACACCTTC	CASSLGGEGYGYTF
TRBD2	TRBV20-1	.	TRBJ2-5	TGCAGTGCTAGTTCCTCGGAAGGGAGGGGAGAGACCCAGTACTTC	CSASSSEGRGETQYF
TRBD1	TRBV9	.	TRBJ1-4	TGTGCCAGCAGCCCTCCGGGACAGGGTGGGTGGCGACTTTGTTGTGAAAAACTGTTTTTT	CASSPPGQGGWRLCCEKLFF
TRBD1	TRBV7-6	.	TRBJ1-2	TGTGCCAGCAGCTTTGGACAGGGGGAGGGTGGCTACACCTTC	CASSFGQGEGGYTF
.	TRBV20-1	.	TRBJ1-2	TGCAGTGCTGCACAGTCCTATGGCTACACCTTC	CSAAQSYGYTF
TRBD1	TRBV15	.	TRBJ2-3	TGTGCCACCAGCAGAGTCCCGGGACAGGGGAGAACAGATACGCAGTATTTT	CATSRVPGQGRTDTQYF
TRBD2	TRBV3-1/TRBV3-2	.	TRBJ2-3	TGTGCCAGCAGCCTGAGGGCGGGACTACGGTCAGATACGCAGTATTTT	CASSLRAGLRSDTQYF
.	TRBV11-1	.	TRBJ1-1	TGTGCCAGCAGCTTAACGGGGTCCATGGTGAACACTGAAGCTTTCTTT	CASSLTGSMVNTEAFF
.	TRBV11-2	.	TRBJ2-7	TGTGCCAGCAGTCCTAATATTCCTGACGCGAGGGAGCAGTACTTC	CASSPNIPDAREQYF
.	TRBV23-1	once	TRBJ1-2	TGCGCCAGCAGTCCAAACTGCGCTGTGGCAGGCCGACCTTACACCTTC	CASSPNCAVAGRPYTF
.	TRBV6-5	.	TRBJ2-3	TGTGCCAGCAGGCCCGGGACTGCTACAGATACGCAGTATTTT	CASRPGTATDTQYF
TRBD1	TRBV11-2	.	TRBJ1-3	TGTGCCAGCAGCTTAGGTACAGGGGCAACTGGAAACACCATATATTTT	CASSLGTGATGNTIYF
.	TRBV11-2	.	TRBJ1-4	TGTGCCAGCAGCTTGGGGGCCAATGAAAAACTGTTTTTT	CASSLGANEKLFF
.	TRBV27	few	TRBJ1-5	TGTGCCAGCAGTTTACTCGGGGGACTTCAGCCCCAGCATTTT	CASSLLGGLQPQHF
.	TRBV7-9	once	TRBJ2-3	TGTGCCAGCAGCTCCGGGGGGCCGTGGGATACGCAGTATTTT	CASSSGGPWDTQYF
.	TRBV7-3	.	TRBJ1-2	TGTGCCAGCCGAGCTACCGGGGTTGATGGCTACACCTTC	CASRATGVDGYTF
TRBD1	TRBV7-2	few	TRBJ1-2	TGTGCCAGCAGCTTACGGAGGGACAGCCCCCTGTCCACCTTC	CASSLRRDSPLSTF
.	TRBV2	few	TRBJ2-7	TGTGCCTCCTCACCGGGGTCCTCCTTCTACGAGCAGTACTTC	CASSPGSSFYEQYF
TRBD1	TRBV19	.	TRBJ2-7	TGTGCCAGTAGTATAGGGGCCCGGGACAGGGTTCAGAACGAGCAGTACTTC	CASSIGARDRVQNEQYF
.	TRBV9	.	TRBJ2-3	TGTGCCAGCAGCGTTTCGGGAAGGAGCACAGATACGCAGTATTTT	CASSVSGRSTDTQYF
.	TRBV18	.	TRBJ2-3	TGTGCCAGCTCACCATTGGCAGGAAGCACAGATACGCAGTATTTT	CASSPLAGSTDTQYF
TRBD2	TRBV4-2	.	TRBJ2-1	TGTGCCAGCAGCCATGAAATAGCGGGGGGGTACAATGAGCAGTTCTTC	CASSHEIAGGYNEQFF
TRBD1	TRBV7-2	few	TRBJ1-1	TGTGCCAGCAGCACGGGACAGGGGGCGCAGGGCACTGAAGCTTTCTTT	CASSTGQGAQGTEAFF
TRBD1	TRBV25-1	.	TRBJ1-4	TGTGCCAGCAGAACCGCCGTAGGACAGGGGTTGGAAAAACTGTTTTTT	CASRTAVGQGLEKLFF
TRBD2	TRBV25-1	.	TRBJ2-1	TGTGCCAGCAGTGAGTTGGGTAGCGGGGGGTACTACAATGAGCAGTTCTTC	CASSELGSGGYYNEQFF
.	TRBV5-1	.	TRBJ2-5	TGCGCCAGCAGCCTTGGCCCTGATCGTTCGGAGACCCAGTACTTC	CASSLGPDRSETQYF
TRBD1	TRBV2	few	TRBJ1-4	TGTGCCAGCCGGGACAGGGTGGTGGAAAAACTGTTTTTT	CASRDRVVEKLFF
.	TRBV4-3	.	TRBJ1-5	TGCGCCAGCAGCCAAGAAGCGGGGAGCAATCAGCCCCAGCATTTT	CASSQEAGSNQPQHF